The clone carrying this TCR beta chain has ten or more counts. Its antigen remains unidentified. CDR1 and CDR2 from the germline V gene are SGDLS and YYNGEE. V was pared by 0 bases and J by 3 bases, with 11 bases between. The CDR3 totals 15 residues. One entry per CDR3 protein, called by TCRdb with MiXCR from the 5' RACE reads. In the table there are tens of thousands of distinct CDR3 sequences, over 3.5% of which are singletons. This record belongs to a study of neurological immune-mediated disorders. Study summary: Multiple sclerosis patients (n of about 35) included approximately 30 with relapsing-remitting and 3 with secondary progressive disease.

Study-level results: HTLV-1-associated myelopathy displayed the greatest TCR clonal expansion, and multiple sclerosis exhibited the smallest, lower than that of healthy controls.

J is TRBJ2-3 and V is TRBV9; D gene ambiguous. The receptor comes from a man aged 55 to 69 with multiple sclerosis. The specimen was PBMCs. The CDR3 DNA sequence: TGTGCCAGCAGCGTAGATGGTATCGGGACAGATACGCAGTATTTT. It is translated as CASSVDGIGTDTQYF.